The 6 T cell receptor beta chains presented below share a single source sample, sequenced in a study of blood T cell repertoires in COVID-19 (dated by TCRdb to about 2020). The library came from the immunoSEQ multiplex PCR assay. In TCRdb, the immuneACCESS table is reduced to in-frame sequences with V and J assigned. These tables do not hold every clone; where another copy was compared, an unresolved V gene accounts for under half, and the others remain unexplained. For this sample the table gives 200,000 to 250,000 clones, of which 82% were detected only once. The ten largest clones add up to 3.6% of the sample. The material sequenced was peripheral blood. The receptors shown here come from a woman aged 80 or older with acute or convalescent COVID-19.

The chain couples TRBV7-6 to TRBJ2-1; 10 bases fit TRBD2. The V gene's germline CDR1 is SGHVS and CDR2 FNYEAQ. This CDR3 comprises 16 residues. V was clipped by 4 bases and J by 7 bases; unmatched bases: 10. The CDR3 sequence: CASSSIAGGLSNEQFF. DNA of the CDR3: TGTGCCAGCAGCTCTATAGCGGGGGGCTTATCGAATGAGCAGTTCTTC.

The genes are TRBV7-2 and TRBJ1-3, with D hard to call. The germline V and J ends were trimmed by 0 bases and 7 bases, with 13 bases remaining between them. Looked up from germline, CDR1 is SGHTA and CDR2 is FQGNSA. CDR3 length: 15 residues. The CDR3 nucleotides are TGTGCCAGCAGCTTAGCCCCGGCAGGACTTAACACCATATATTTT. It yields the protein CASSLAPAGLNTIYF.

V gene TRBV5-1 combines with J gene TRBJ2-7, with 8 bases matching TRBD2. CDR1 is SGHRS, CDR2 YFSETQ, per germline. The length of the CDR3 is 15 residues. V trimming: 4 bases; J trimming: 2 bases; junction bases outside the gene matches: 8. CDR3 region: CASSPGGTSPYEQYF. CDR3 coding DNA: TGCGCCAGCAGCCCGGGGGGGACAAGTCCCTACGAGCAGTACTTC.

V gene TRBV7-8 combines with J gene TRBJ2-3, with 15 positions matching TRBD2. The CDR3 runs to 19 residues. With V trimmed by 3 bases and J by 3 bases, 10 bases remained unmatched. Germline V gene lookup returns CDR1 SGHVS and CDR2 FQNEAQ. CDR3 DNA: TGTGCCAGCAGCTTTGGACTAGCGGGGGGGCGGATGGATACAGATACGCAGTATTTT. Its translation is CASSFGLAGGRMDTDTQYF.

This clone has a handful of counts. In DNA, the CDR3 is TGTGCCTGGAGTGGCGGACAGTATGGCTACACCTTC. Protein product: CAWSGGQYGYTF. The V gene is TRBV30, the J gene TRBJ1-2; perhaps TRBD1 as D (6 bases). CDR1 is GTSNPN and CDR2 is SVGIG in the germline V gene (reference sequence). Trimming stripped 1 base from V and 5 bases from J, with 8 bases between. The CDR3 loop spans 12 amino acids.

The CDR3 DNA follows: TGTGCCAGCAGTTGGGGGGACAGGGACATTCAGTACTTC. This encodes CASSWGDRDIQYF. The chain has TRBV12-3 or TRBV12-4 and TRBJ2-4, with 9 bases aligning to TRBD1. V gave up 4 bases and J gave up 8 bases; unmatched junction bases: 3. This CDR3 contains 13 residues.